This T cell receptor beta chain was recorded in a study of molecular identifiers for immune sequencing clone quantification (dated by TCRdb to 2016 to 2018). As for the study more broadly: For a replicate experiment, the RNA from either around 20,000 or 100,000 naive CD8 T cells was divided into five aliquots, and four of those aliquots went on to sequencing. The study was a methods study using CD8 T cells to benchmark molecular-identifier clustering-based TCR repertoire sequencing (MIDCIRS) and TCR RNA copy counting.

Here is what the overall study found, with its caveats: About 3 recovered TCR RNA copies per cell were obtained by modeling, versus around 9.8 by digital PCR, implying a capture efficiency of 30% to 35%. In CMV-specific effector cells, over 98% of molecules were held by clones above 20 RNA copies, whereas under 1% of molecules were held by such clones in naive cells. When barcode sub-clustering was not used, chimeric consensus sequences inflated TCR diversity, with chimeras reaching as high as 47%. Spiked-in Jurkat TCR RNA equivalent to a single cell was reported to be detectable even among some 910,000 naive CD8 T cells. Highly expanded clone sizes could be underestimated if identical TCR molecules share a barcode. The naive libraries included spiked-in Jurkat TCR RNA (roughly eleven copies' worth), and this Jurkat TCR RNA is not part of the donor repertoire.

Germline trimming amounts to 6 bases on V and 2 bases on J, with 10 as the count of junction bases outside the gene matches. From a lookup of the germline V gene, CDR1 and CDR2 are SQVTM and ANQGSEA. There are 15 amino acids in the CDR3, from cysteine to phenylalanine inclusive. The read is trimmed to its CDR3 DNA, 45 bases read in frame from base 1. This clonotype was found many times. The antigen it recognizes is unknown. Per-nucleotide qualities are absent, and no much larger clonotype sits a single base away. Library generation was performed with PCR. Sequenced using an Illumina HiSeq 4000. Bulk TCR libraries were made following a previously described method, with the TCR primers given in Table S5. The Qiagen AllPrep DNA/RNA kit was used to purify total RNA. Before analysis, reads from multiple sequencing runs of the same library were pooled. Per the authors' processing: Reads were retained only if the reads had an exact TCR constant sequence, and the retained reads were trimmed to 150 nt and grouped according to their 12-nt molecular barcodes. Reads within each barcode group were sub-clustered using a 15% Levenshtein threshold, and quality-weighted consensus sequences were constructed for each RNA molecule. Non-functional sequences were filtered out, along with any lower-count sequence sitting one edit away from another sequence. Barcode sub-clusters with fewer than 20% of the maximum read count were removed, based on fitting two negative binomial distributions. TCRdb's own reprocessing of the public reads used fastp at Q25 and MiXCR and kept productive beta chains. Each CDR3 protein appears once, grouped with its most common genes and DNA. What appears here as the V and J calls and clone size reflects TCRdb's work, not the paper's. The sample table contains under 650,000 distinct CDR3 sequences; only one count was recorded for just under 20% of them. The ten largest clones represent 0.85% of the sample.

Libraries of naive CD8 T cells were built from around 20,000 to 990,000 sorted cells, with 10%, 30% or 50% of the purified RNA used. Naive CD8 T cells, defined as CD8+CD4-CCR7+CD45RA+, were FACS-sorted into RLT Plus buffer on a BD FACSAria II. Around 10 TCR copies' worth of Jurkat RNA were spiked into roughly 19,000-1,000,000 naive CD8 T cell samples to test detection sensitivity. CD8 T cells were enriched using RosetteSep CD8+ T Cell Enrichment Cocktail and Ficoll-Paque, and the enriched cells then underwent ACK red cell lysis. The source is a human donor in good health. Some libraries in this study had Jurkat cell RNA spiked in. Source material: naive CD8+ T cells from blood, with Jurkat cell RNA spiked in. What this sample's cell subset or site label stands for: FACS-sorted CD8+CD4-CCR7+CD45RA+ naive T cells. The V and J segments used are TRBV29-1 and TRBJ2-3; the central 8 bases match TRBD2. The CDR3 region reads CSVPWLAGFTDTQYF. DNA sequence: TGCAGCGTCCCATGGCTAGCGGGCTTCACAGATACGCAGTATTTT.